This entry is about one T cell receptor (beta chain). It has no known antigen specificity. One base away there is no much larger clone; base qualities are not given. These data originate in a study of blood T cell repertoires in COVID-19 (dated by TCRdb to 2019 to 2021). For the study in its entirety: The collaborator samples originated in the United States, Italy and Spain and spanned the acute and convalescent phases of COVID-19. The prospective study material was composed of cDNA or gDNA derived from T cells, B-cell-depleted T cells, or PBMCs. Subjects who had been exposed to COVID-19, were actively infected with it, or had recovered from it provided the deeply sampled blood TCRbeta repertoires that made up the dataset. The repertoires were released in a freely available public database meant as a resource for research on the immune response to SARS-CoV-2. Samples came from the ongoing ImmuneRACE study (first 160 participants) plus 1,254 subjects from 6 global collaborators. A de-identified subject ID, COVID-19 status, age in years and sex were almost always included in the sample metadata. Where HLA class I and class II types were available, the types were taken from metadata supplied by the sample provider, not from assay-based typing. Beyond this particular receptor, the publication reports: The amount of clinical and demographic metadata varied by source and participant and was provided uncurated.

The CDR3 measures 14 amino acids from cysteine to phenylalanine. Only CDR3 DNA remains: 42 bases, in frame from the first base. V sheds 2 bases and J sheds 6 bases, leaving 14 bases between their ends. Reading the germline V gene (reference sequence) gives CDR1 GTSNPN and CDR2 SVGIG. The collaborating institutions used their own protocols to collect whole blood in K2EDTA tubes. For TCRbeta analysis, collaborators shipped samples as frozen whole blood, isolated PBMCs, or DNA extracted from either of those sample types. TCRbeta CDR3 regions were amplified from genomic DNA by means of the immunoSEQ Assay, a bias-controlled multiplex PCR. From the authors' description of their analysis: Nucleated cell counts per sample were estimated from amplification of reference gene primers within the assay. Sequence reads were collapsed and filtered to measure the absolute abundance of every unique TCRbeta CDR3 rearrangement. For each sample, productive Simpson clonality was calculated by taking the square root of Simpson's diversity index across productive rearrangements. Drawn from immuneACCESS, this table holds only the in-frame rearrangements with V and J called that TCRdb kept. Clones are partly lost; checked studies trace under half to an unresolved V gene and leave the rest unexplained. V and J calls and clone size come straight from that table; D and trimming were deduced from the DNA. In this sample the table shows approximately 70,000 clones, 80% to 85% of which occur a single time. More than 2% of the sample rests with the top ten.

Rearrangement joined TRBV30 to TRBJ1-5; TRBD1 could be the D gene, as 5 bases match. Sequenced input: peripheral blood. This clonotype was obtained from a man aged 80 or over with active or convalescent COVID-19. The base sequence is TGTGCCTGGAGTCCTTCAGGGCCCGGTCAGCCCCAGCATTTT. Translated, it reads CAWSPSGPGQPQHF. With all but the CDR3 taken from the reference TRBV30 and TRBJ1-5 genes, the full variable domain is: SQTIHQWPATLVQPVGSPLSLECTVEGTSNPNLYWYRQAAGRGLQLLFYSVGIGQISSEVPQNLSASRPQDRQFILSSKKLLLSDSGFYLCAWSPSGPGQPQHFGDGTRLSIL.